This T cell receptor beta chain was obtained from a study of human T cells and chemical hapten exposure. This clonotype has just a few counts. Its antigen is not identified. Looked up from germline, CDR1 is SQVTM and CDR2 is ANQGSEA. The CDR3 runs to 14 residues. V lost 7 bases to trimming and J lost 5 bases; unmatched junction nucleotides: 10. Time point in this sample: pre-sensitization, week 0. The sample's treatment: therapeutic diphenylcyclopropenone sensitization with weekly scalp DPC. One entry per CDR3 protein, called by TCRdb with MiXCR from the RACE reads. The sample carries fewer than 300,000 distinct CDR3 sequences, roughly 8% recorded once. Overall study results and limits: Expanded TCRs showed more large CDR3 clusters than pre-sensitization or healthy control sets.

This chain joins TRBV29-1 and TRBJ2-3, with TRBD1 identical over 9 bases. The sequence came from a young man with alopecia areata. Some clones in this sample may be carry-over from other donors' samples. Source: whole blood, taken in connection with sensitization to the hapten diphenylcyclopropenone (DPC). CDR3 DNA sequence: TGCAGCGCCACGGACAGGGGCCCCGGAGATACGCAGTATTTT. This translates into CSATDRGPGDTQYF.